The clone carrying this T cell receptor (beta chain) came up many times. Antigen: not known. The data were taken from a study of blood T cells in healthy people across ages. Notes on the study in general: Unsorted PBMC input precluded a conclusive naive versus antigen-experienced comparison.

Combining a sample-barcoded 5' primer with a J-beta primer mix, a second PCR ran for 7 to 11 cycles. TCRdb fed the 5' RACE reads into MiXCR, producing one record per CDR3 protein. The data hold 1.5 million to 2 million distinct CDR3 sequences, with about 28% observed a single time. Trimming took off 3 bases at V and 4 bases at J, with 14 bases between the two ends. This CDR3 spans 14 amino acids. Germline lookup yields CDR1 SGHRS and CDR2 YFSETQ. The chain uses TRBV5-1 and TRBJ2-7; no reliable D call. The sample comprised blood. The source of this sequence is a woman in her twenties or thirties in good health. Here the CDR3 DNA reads TGCGCCAGCAGCTCGCCGGGCTCTCCGTACGAGCAGTACTTC. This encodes CASSSPGSPYEQYF. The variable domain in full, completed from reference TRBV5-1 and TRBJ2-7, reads KAGVTQTPRYLIKTRGQQVTLSCSPISGHRSVSWYQQTPGQGLQFLFEYFSETQRNKGNFPGRFSGRQFSNSRSEMNVSTLELGDSALYLCASSSPGSPYEQYFGPGTRLTVT.